These 10 T cell receptor beta chains were sequenced from one sample in a study of identical twins. Each CDR3 protein gets one entry after TCRdb re-called the 5' RACE reads with MiXCR. The sample contains around 450,000 distinct CDR3 sequences, 12% to 15% of which appear only once. In addition, the sample was reused for a study of yellow fever vaccine responses in identical twins.

Sequencing was performed on CD4+ T cells sorted from blood. Every receptor here comes from a woman aged 18-30 years in good health.

The chain is built from TRBV18 and TRBJ2-5; 7 bases map to TRBD2. The CDR3 has 15 amino acids. V was pared by 4 bases and J by 5 bases, with 10 bases of the junction left unmatched. Germline CDR1 is KGHSH and CDR2 is LQKENI. The CDR3 DNA sequence: TGTGCCAGCTCACTATTCGGACTAGGACGGGAGACCCAGTACTTC. Translated, it gives CASSLFGLGRETQYF.

This clonotype was seen more than once but under ten times. The CDR3 bases are TGTGCCAGCAGCTTAGTCGGACACAGCTCCTACGAGCAGTACTTC. Encoded protein: CASSLVGHSSYEQYF. J is TRBJ2-7 and V is TRBV11-1, with D perhaps TRBD1 (5 bases). Per germline, CDR1 SGHAT and CDR2 FQDESV (reference sequence). V lost 1 base and J 0 bases, leaving 10 bases between the germline ends. This CDR3 is 15 amino acids long.

J is TRBJ2-7 and V is TRBV5-1; the D is unclear. The V end was cut by 0 bases, the J end by 4 bases, with 14 bases between. The CDR3 is 15 residues long. Germline V gene sequence: CDR1 SGHRS, CDR2 YFSETQ. CDR3 residues: CASSLEPLLGYEQYF. The CDR3 nucleotides read TGCGCCAGCAGCTTGGAGCCCTTATTGGGGTACGAGCAGTACTTC. Variable domain in full (rest from reference TRBV5-1 and TRBJ2-7): KAGVTQTPRYLIKTRGQQVTLSCSPISGHRSVSWYQQTPGQGLQFLFEYFSETQRNKGNFPGRFSGRQFSNSRSEMNVSTLELGDSALYLCASSLEPLLGYEQYFGPGTRLTVT.

This clonotype occurred a few times. This rearrangement joins TRBV6-2 or TRBV6-3 to TRBJ2-1, with D unresolved. The V gene lost 5 bases and the J gene lost 3 bases, with 17 bases spanning the gap. The CDR3 contains 16 residues. Germline V CDR1 and CDR2: MNHEY, SVGEGT. CDR3 loop: CASSRLKGPIYNEQFF. CDR3 coding DNA: TGTGCCAGCAGTCGCCTGAAGGGCCCTATCTACAATGAGCAGTTCTTC.

About this clonotype: The junction differs from germline at one of its ends, possibly a read error. The chain has TRBV5-1 and TRBJ1-1; D may be TRBD1 (5 bases). Per germline, CDR1 SGHRS and CDR2 YFSETQ. This CDR3 contains 12 residues. Written as DNA, the CDR3 is TGCGCCAGCAGCCCGGGGGAGACTGAAGTTTTCTTT. This sequence encodes CASSPGETEVFF.

This clonotype has more than one count but fewer than ten. This chain uses TRBV29-1 with TRBJ2-1; unclear D gene. Trimming stripped 6 bases from V and 10 bases from J, with 16 bases between. The CDR3 has 12 residues. In germline, CDR1 is SQVTM, CDR2 ANQGSEA. The CDR3 reads CSVQNLVGEQFF. The CDR3 DNA is TGCAGCGTCCAGAACCTGGTCGGAGAGCAGTTCTTC.

This chain uses TRBV4-2 with TRBJ2-3, with 13 bases lining up with TRBD2. Germline V CDR1 and CDR2: LGHNA, YNFKEQ. V lost 0 bases and J lost 8; bases outside the gene matches: 11. The CDR3 totals 18 residues. The CDR3 spells CASSQDTRTSGSSGTQYF. The CDR3 DNA sequence: TGTGCCAGCAGCCAAGATACCAGGACTAGCGGGAGTTCGGGTACGCAGTATTTT.

This clonotype was recorded at least ten times. The genes are TRBV10-2 and TRBJ1-2, with D perhaps matching TRBD1 (5 bases). Germline loops: CDR1 WSHSY, CDR2 SAAADI. V was clipped by 3 bases and J by 2 bases, with 7 bases between them. The CDR3 sequence is 13 residues long. For the CDR3, the DNA is TGCGCCAGCAGTGAAGACAGCAACTATGGCTACACCTTC. Translating gives CASSEDSNYGYTF.

This clonotype turned up a few times. CDR3 nucleotides: TGCGCCAGCAGCTTGGCTAGTATCGCAGATACGCAGTATTTT. Its protein product is CASSLASIADTQYF. V and J are TRBV5-1 and TRBJ2-3; the D is unclear. The CDR3 contains 14 residues. Per germline, CDR1 SGHRS and CDR2 YFSETQ. Trimming shortened V by 0 bases and J by 4 bases, and 9 bases separated the two germline ends.

This clonotype was seen more than once but under ten times. The rearrangement links TRBV12-3 or TRBV12-4 to TRBJ2-7; 12 bases align to TRBD2. This CDR3 is 14 amino acids long. Losses at the gene ends were 5 bases for V and 6 bases for J; bases not matched to a gene: 5. Written as DNA, the CDR3 is TGTGCCAGCAGTCGACTAGCGGGAGTCCCCGAGCAGTACTTC. Amino acids: CASSRLAGVPEQYF.